This T cell receptor beta chain was observed in a study of T cells in localized non-small cell lung cancer (dated by TCRdb to the early 2020s). About the study as a whole: T cell repertoires of hundreds of early-stage NSCLC patients were analyzed, with tumors being compared against uninvolved tumor-adjacent lungs. Of the NSCLC patients, roughly 130 were male and roughly 110 were female, and the mean age was approximately 66 years. The cohort consisted of approximately 240 treatment-naive NSCLC patients whose localized lung tumors had been resected. Points the paper makes about the study in general: Uninvolved tumor-adjacent lung showed the highest T cell clonality, higher than tumor, which suggests more focused antigenic responses in the uninvolved tumor-adjacent lung. Longer overall survival was associated with higher T cell density in blood, whereas shorter survival was associated with higher clonality in adjacent lung. Because multi-region tumor sequencing was not done, intratumor heterogeneity could not be ruled out. Because the study design was exploratory, TCR variables were selected using unadjusted p-values without false-discovery rate correction. Of the top 100 tumor clones, a median of 57 were detected in paired uninvolved adjacent lung; around 30 were also among that lung's top 100.

At diagnosis, peripheral blood, uninvolved tumor-adjacent lung and tumor were collected and were preserved as a mix of fresh-frozen and FFPE material. Blood samples were analyzed as peripheral blood mononuclear cells for TCR repertoire profiling. As to this clone: The specificity of this receptor is unknown. It has no much larger one-base neighbor in the sample; base qualities were not kept.

TCR beta CDR3 regions were sequenced from DNA using the immunoSEQ Assay. Under the source paper's analysis protocol: To compute T cell density, TCR beta template counts were normalized to usable DNA, which was estimated by amplifying housekeeping genes. Richness was estimated using the preseqR package, with extrapolation to 400,000 templates for PBMC samples and to 120,000 templates for tissue samples. Clonality was taken to be one minus Pielou's evenness. To identify tissue-enriched TCRs, differential abundance testing was run on productive amino-acid clonotypes with a minimum total count of 5 and an alpha of 0.1. The Jaccard Index and the Morisita Overlap Index were used to measure how much the repertoires overlapped between compartments. GLIPH grouped TCR beta CDR3s together with public tetramer-defined viral CDR3s, and a viral motif had to include at least three viral sequences and also show V-gene enrichment. Held by TCRdb, this immuneACCESS table contains in-frame sequences only and omits some clones. Under half of the omission traces to an unresolved V gene where checked; the cause of the rest is unknown. V and J calls and clone size are those listed in that table; D and trimming were worked out from the DNA. The sample contains tens of thousands of clones, roughly four fifths of them found a single time. The ten largest clones add up to roughly a sixth of the sample.

This material consisted of peripheral blood, taken before any cancer treatment. The receptor's source is a male donor at least 60 years old with stage III squamous cell lung carcinoma.

The CDR3 amino acid sequence is: CASSYLAGVGGELFF. The nucleotide sequence is given as TGTGCCAGCAGCTACCTAGCGGGAGTTGGCGGGGAGCTGTTTTTT. The chain uses TRBV5-5 and TRBJ2-2; TRBD2 matches 10 bases in the middle. Looking up the germline V gene (reference sequence) yields CDR1 SGHKS and CDR2 YYEKEE. The CDR3 spans 15 residues, from the cysteine through the phenylalanine. CDR3 DNA only is kept here, 45 bases in frame from base 1. V ends up 3 bases short and J 7 bases short, with an unmatched junction base count of 6.